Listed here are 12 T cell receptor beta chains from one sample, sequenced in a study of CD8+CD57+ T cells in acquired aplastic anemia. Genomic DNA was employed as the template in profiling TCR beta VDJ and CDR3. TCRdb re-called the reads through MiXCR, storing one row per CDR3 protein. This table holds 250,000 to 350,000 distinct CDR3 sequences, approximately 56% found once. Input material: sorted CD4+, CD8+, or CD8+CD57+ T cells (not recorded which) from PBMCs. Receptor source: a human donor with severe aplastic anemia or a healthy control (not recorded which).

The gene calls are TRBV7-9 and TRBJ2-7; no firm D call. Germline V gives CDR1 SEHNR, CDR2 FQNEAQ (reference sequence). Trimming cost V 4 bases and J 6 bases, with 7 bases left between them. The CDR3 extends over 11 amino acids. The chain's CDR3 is CASSYIGEQYF. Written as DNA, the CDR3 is TGTGCCAGCAGCTATATCGGCGAGCAGTACTTC.

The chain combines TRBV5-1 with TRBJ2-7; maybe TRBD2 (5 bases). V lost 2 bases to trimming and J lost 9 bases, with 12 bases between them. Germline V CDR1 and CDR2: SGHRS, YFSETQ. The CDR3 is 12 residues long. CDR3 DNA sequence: TGCGCCAGCAGCTTTGCTGAGGGTAGGCAGTACTTC. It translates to CASSFAEGRQYF.

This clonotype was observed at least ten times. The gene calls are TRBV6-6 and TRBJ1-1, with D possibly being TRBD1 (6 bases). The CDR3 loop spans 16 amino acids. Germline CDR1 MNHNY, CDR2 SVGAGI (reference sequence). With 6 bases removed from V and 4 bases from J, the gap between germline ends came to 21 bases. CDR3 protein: CASRGWGTGTTTEAFF. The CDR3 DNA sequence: TGTGCCAGCAGGGGGTGGGGTACAGGGACGACCACTGAAGCTTTCTTT.

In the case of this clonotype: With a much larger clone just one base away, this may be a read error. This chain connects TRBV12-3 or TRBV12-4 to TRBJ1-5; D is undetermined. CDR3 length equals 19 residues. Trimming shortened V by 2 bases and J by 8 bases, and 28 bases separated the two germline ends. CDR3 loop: CASSLSLAPNPPFGKPQHF. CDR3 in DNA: TGTGCCAGCAGTTTATCCCTGGCCCCAAATCCTCCCTTTGGGAAGCCCCAGCATTTT.

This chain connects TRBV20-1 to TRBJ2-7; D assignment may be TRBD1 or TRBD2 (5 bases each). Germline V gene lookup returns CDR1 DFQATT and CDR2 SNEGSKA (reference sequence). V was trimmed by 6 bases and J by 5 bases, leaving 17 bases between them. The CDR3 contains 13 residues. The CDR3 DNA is TGCAGTGCCAACACCGGGGACCGAAACGAGCAGTACTTC. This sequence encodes CSANTGDRNEQYF.

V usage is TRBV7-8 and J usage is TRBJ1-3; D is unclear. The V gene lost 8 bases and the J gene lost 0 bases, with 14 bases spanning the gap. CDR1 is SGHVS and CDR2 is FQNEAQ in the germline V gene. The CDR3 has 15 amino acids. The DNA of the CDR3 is TGTGCCAGCGGATTCCCGAGGGTCTCTGGAAACACCATATATTTT. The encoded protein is CASGFPRVSGNTIYF.

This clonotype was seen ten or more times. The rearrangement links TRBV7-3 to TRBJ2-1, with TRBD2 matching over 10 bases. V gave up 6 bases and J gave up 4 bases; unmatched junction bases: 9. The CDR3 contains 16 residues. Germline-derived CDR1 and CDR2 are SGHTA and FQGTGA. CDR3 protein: CASRLSGTSAYNEQFF. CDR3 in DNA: TGTGCCAGCAGACTATCCGGGACTAGCGCTTACAATGAGCAGTTCTTC.

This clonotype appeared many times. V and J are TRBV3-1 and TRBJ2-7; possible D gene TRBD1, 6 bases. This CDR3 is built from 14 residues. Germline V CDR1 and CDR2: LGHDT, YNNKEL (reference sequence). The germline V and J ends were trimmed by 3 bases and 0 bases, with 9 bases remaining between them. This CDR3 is CASSQRGSSYEQYF. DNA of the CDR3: TGTGCCAGCAGCCAGAGGGGGAGCTCCTACGAGCAGTACTTC.

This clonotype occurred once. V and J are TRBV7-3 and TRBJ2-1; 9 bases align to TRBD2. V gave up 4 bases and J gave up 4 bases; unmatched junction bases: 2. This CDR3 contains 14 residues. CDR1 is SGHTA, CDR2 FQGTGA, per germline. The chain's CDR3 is CASSSGLAYNEQFF. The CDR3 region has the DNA TGTGCCAGCAGCTCGGGACTAGCTTACAATGAGCAGTTCTTC.

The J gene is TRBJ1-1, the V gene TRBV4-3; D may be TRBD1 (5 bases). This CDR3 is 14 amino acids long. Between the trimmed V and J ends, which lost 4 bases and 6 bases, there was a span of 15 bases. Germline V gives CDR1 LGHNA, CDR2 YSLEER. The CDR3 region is CASSPSGTGAEAFF. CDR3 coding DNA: TGCGCCAGCAGCCCATCAGGGACTGGGGCTGAAGCTTTCTTT.

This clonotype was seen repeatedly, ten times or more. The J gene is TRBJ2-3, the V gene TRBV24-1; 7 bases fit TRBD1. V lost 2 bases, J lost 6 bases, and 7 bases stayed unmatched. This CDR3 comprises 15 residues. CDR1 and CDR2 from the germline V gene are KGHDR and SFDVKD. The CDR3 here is CATSDSGRGSDTQYF. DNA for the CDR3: TGTGCCACCAGTGATTCTGGCAGGGGGTCGGATACGCAGTATTTT.

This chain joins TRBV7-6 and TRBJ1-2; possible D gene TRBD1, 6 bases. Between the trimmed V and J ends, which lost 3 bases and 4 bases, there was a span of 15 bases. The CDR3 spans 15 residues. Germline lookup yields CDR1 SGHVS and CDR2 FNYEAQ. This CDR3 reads CASSLGDTTFYGYTF. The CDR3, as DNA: TGTGCCAGCAGCTTGGGGGACACCACATTCTATGGCTACACCTTC.